This is a list of T cell receptor beta chains from one sample in a study of blood T cell repertoires in COVID-19. The protocol was immunoSEQ multiplex PCR, while the TCRdb copy is restricted to in-frame clones and leaves out a portion. The data contain approximately 190,000 clones, about 88% of them singletons. The specimen was peripheral blood. All receptors come from a middle-aged woman who had recovered from COVID-19. Each CDR3 is given with its conserved first and last residue. D genes are given only for firm matches. The size of a clone is reported for some rows only, either as once, few or many, or as a class for expanded clones.

D: .; size: .; V: TRBV2; J: TRBJ2-3; DNA: TGTGCCAGCAAAGGGGCGGGGAGAGAAGGTACGCAGTATTTT; CDR3: CASKGAGREGTQYF
D: .; size: .; V: TRBV11-3; J: TRBJ2-5; DNA: TGTGCCAGCAGCACTCATGCCGGGACTCAAGAGACCCAGTACTTC; CDR3: CASSTHAGTQETQYF
D: TRBD2; size: .; V: TRBV6-5; J: TRBJ2-3; DNA: TGTGCCAGCACTCGGACTAGCGTTGATACGCAGTATTTT; CDR3: CASTRTSVDTQYF
D: .; size: .; V: TRBV11-3; J: TRBJ1-1; DNA: TGTGCCAGCAGCTTAAACAGGGACACTGAAGCTTTCTTT; CDR3: CASSLNRDTEAFF
D: .; size: .; V: TRBV28; J: TRBJ1-1; DNA: TGTGCCAGCAGTCAGATGAACACTGAAGCTTTCTTT; CDR3: CASSQMNTEAFF
D: .; size: .; V: TRBV30; J: TRBJ1-1; DNA: TGTGCCTGGAGCCCCGGGGGGGAAGCTTTCTTT; CDR3: CAWSPGGEAFF
D: .; size: .; V: TRBV27; J: TRBJ2-3; DNA: TGTGCCAGCAGTTCTCAGTCAGATACGCAGTATTTT; CDR3: CASSSQSDTQYF
D: .; size: .; V: TRBV4-3; J: TRBJ1-5; DNA: TGCGCCAGCAGCCAAGATTTGTTACACAGGGCGAATAGCAATCAGCCCCAGCATTTT; CDR3: CASSQDLLHRANSNQPQHF
D: TRBD1; size: .; V: TRBV12-3/TRBV12-4; J: TRBJ2-1; DNA: TGTGCCAGCAGTACACGACAGGGCAATGAGCAGTTCTTC; CDR3: CASSTRQGNEQFF
D: .; size: .; V: TRBV28; J: TRBJ1-2; DNA: TGTGCCAGCAGTTCCGGGCAGGGGTTCGATGGCTACACCTTC; CDR3: CASSSGQGFDGYTF
D: .; size: .; V: TRBV9; J: TRBJ2-7; DNA: TGTGCCAGCAGCGTCTGTGAGCAGTACTTC; CDR3: CASSVCEQYF
D: .; size: .; V: TRBV6-6; J: TRBJ1-1; DNA: TGTGCCAGCAGTTATAAGGGGACTATGAACACTGAAGCTTTCTTT; CDR3: CASSYKGTMNTEAFF
D: .; size: .; V: TRBV10-3; J: TRBJ2-3; DNA: TGTGCCATCAGGAGTACAGGGCCATCGTTTGATACGCAGTATTTT; CDR3: CAIRSTGPSFDTQYF
D: .; size: few; V: TRBV5-1; J: TRBJ2-1; DNA: TGCGCCAGCAGCTTGGAGGGGTCAGCCTACAATGAGCAGTTCTTC; CDR3: CASSLEGSAYNEQFF
D: TRBD1; size: .; V: TRBV30; J: TRBJ1-2; DNA: TGTGCCGGATTCGACAGGGACGGTGAGGGCTACACCTTC; CDR3: CAGFDRDGEGYTF
D: TRBD2; size: .; V: TRBV7-2; J: TRBJ2-5; DNA: TGTGCCAGCAGCCTACAAGCGGGAGGGCCGGGAGAGACCCAGTACTTC; CDR3: CASSLQAGGPGETQYF
D: TRBD2; size: .; V: TRBV29-1; J: TRBJ2-1; DNA: TGCAGCGCGGGGGAACCGGGACTAGCGGGAACGGGCAATGAGCAGTTCTTC; CDR3: CSAGEPGLAGTGNEQFF
D: TRBD2; size: .; V: TRBV3-1/TRBV3-2; J: TRBJ2-1; DNA: TGTGCCAGCAGCCGAATGGGACTAGCGGGAGTCGATGAGCAGTTCTTC; CDR3: CASSRMGLAGVDEQFF
D: .; size: .; V: TRBV24-1; J: TRBJ2-5; DNA: TGTGCCACCAGTTCCGGCACAAACAGAGAGACCCAGTACTTC; CDR3: CATSSGTNRETQYF
D: .; size: .; V: TRBV10-3; J: TRBJ2-7; DNA: TGTGCCATCGGCGGACACACAGACGAGCAGTACTTC; CDR3: CAIGGHTDEQYF
D: .; size: .; V: TRBV12-3/TRBV12-4; J: TRBJ1-5; DNA: TGTGCCAGCAGTTCCAATGATCAGCCCCAGCATTTT; CDR3: CASSSNDQPQHF
D: .; size: .; V: TRBV2; J: TRBJ2-7; DNA: TGTGCCAGCAGTGAATCTGGGACATACTACGAGCAGTACTTC; CDR3: CASSESGTYYEQYF
D: TRBD2; size: once; V: TRBV27; J: TRBJ2-1; DNA: TGTGCCAGCAGCTTGGGACTAGCGGGAGGGAGAGCCTACAATGAGCAGTTCTTC; CDR3: CASSLGLAGGRAYNEQFF